The entry that follows covers one T cell receptor (beta chain) sequence. There is no known antigen for this receptor. Qualities for individual bases were not recorded, and no much larger clone is one base off. The data are from a study of CD8 T cells in Susac syndrome (dated by TCRdb to about 2019). With respect to the entire study: Whether CD8+ T cell activation and differentiation in Susac syndrome was antigen driven was tested using repertoire sequencing. The study compared CD8+ T cell repertoire clonality among around 11 healthy donors, 14 Susac syndrome patients and fewer than 19 multiple sclerosis patients.

Peripheral blood CD8+ and CD4+ T cells from healthy donors, Susac syndrome patients and multiple sclerosis patients were profiled using high-throughput TCR beta sequencing. Multiple sclerosis controls were treatment-naive patients with stable or active relapsing-remitting disease fulfilling revised McDonald criteria. CD8+ TEMRA cells were enriched by FACS, while bulk CD8+ and CD4+ T cells were purified by magnetic negative isolation. Blood was drawn into EDTA tubes, processed within 24 hours, and PBMCs were isolated by density gradient centrifugation. PBMCs intended for TCR sequencing were cryopreserved in liquid nitrogen and were subsequently thawed in a 37 degrees C water bath. The sorted or isolated CD4+, CD8+ and CD8+ TEMRA cells reached a purity of at least 90%. RNA was extracted using the RNeasy kit, and roughly 0.45 to 1 microgram was reverse transcribed with random hexamers. The immunoSEQ multiplex PCR assay, covering 54 Vbeta and 13 Jbeta segments, was used to amplify TCR beta CDR3 regions. PCR amplification bias was corrected using a synthetic template baseline for primer optimization and computational correction. In the source study's methods: Reads were assigned to V, D and J genes according to IMGT and analyzed in immunoSEQ Analyzer, with only productive sequences retained. Clonality was computed as one minus Shannon entropy normalized by log2 of the number of productive unique sequences. For each patient and control, public and private clones were evaluated among the 100 most prevalent clones. Clones were defined as Susac-specific when absent from the healthy and MS cohorts, from approximately 970 published viral clones and from other ImmuneACCESS disease sequences. TCRdb reprocessing: public reads trimmed at Q25 with fastp, clones called with MiXCR, in-frame beta chains kept. Every distinct CDR3 protein forms one entry, paired with its most common genes and DNA. TCRdb, rather than the study authors, made the V and J calls. This sample lists some 300,000 distinct CDR3 sequences; approximately 85% were detected once. Approximately 0.2% of the sample is in the top ten clones.

CDR1 and CDR2 are read off the germline V gene as SNHLY and FYNNEI. The CDR3 spans 14 residues, from the cysteine through the phenylalanine. Just the 42-base CDR3 DNA is kept, in frame starting at base 1. V loses 2 bases at its end and J loses 8 bases; junction bases beyond the gene matches: 6. Overall study outcomes, separate from this receptor: The study acknowledged that relatively few individuals were included in the TCR sequencing and HLA analysis.

The specimen sequenced was CD8+ T cells from PBMCs. The source is a human donor with multiple sclerosis. The chain employs TRBV2 and TRBJ2-1; 7 bases in the middle match TRBD1. The DNA is as follows: TGTGCCAGCAGTGAAAGGGGGCCTCTTGATGAGCAGTTCTTC. The encoded protein is CASSERGPLDEQFF.